This T cell receptor (beta chain) came from a study of beta chain features in type 1 diabetes. For the study at large: Regarding age, gender and cell yields, patients proved similar to healthy donors.

On this clone: Its cognate antigen is unknown.

Broader study findings: All four CD4+ subsets from Type 1 diabetes patients carried moderately but significantly shorter TCRB CDR3s. HLA influence on TCRB rearrangement stayed unresolved here.

V lost 3 bases to trimming and J lost 2 bases, with 21 bases between them. The CDR3 covers 18 residues. Since all of the isolated RNA was reverse transcribed, expressed TCRB transcripts were what got sequenced. Sequencing was performed with immunoSEQ multiplex PCR; in TCRdb, only in-frame clones are kept and a portion is missing. This table has roughly 700,000 clones, 13% appearing once. The receptor comes from a man aged 18 to 29 with type 1 diabetes. Specimen: naive CD4+ T cells from blood. The chain employs TRBV23-1 and TRBJ2-3; weak D call: TRBD1 (5 bases). TRBV23-1 is reported as an ORF; its role is uncertain. The CDR3, as DNA: TGCGCCAGCAGTCATTGCGGACACCCACCACCAGTCACAGATACGCAGTATTTT. Its translation is CASSHCGHPPPVTDTQYF.